Listed below are T cell receptor beta chains from one sample, sequenced in a study of T cells in localized non-small cell lung cancer. The table came from immunoSEQ multiplex PCR; TCRdb's copy has only in-frame clones and leaves some out. The sample lists 52,000 or so clones, 80% to 90% seen once, with about a sixth in the top ten. The sample consisted of peripheral blood, taken before any cancer treatment. The receptors here all came from a male donor older than 55 with stage III squamous cell lung carcinoma. The CDR3 runs from the conserved cysteine through the conserved F or W. The order of the fields is V gene, D gene, J gene, clone size, CDR3 protein, CDR3 DNA. A D gene is named only where the DNA matches it firmly. Where a row states a size, it is once, few, many or the class of an expanded clone; other rows omit it.

>TRBV4-3|NA|TRBJ2-2|NA
CASSHGRWLSDTNTGELFF
TGCGCCAGCAGCCATGGGAGGTGGCTATCTGACACGAACACCGGGGAGCTGTTTTTT
>TRBV7-2|NA|TRBJ1-2|NA
CASSLAMRDGYTF
TGTGCCAGCAGCTTAGCCATGAGGGATGGCTACACCTTC
>TRBV7-9|NA|TRBJ2-1|NA
CASSLALRAREPAYEQFF
TGTGCCAGCAGCTTAGCTTTACGGGCCCGGGAGCCGGCCTATGAGCAGTTCTTC
>TRBV29-1|NA|TRBJ2-1|once
CSSSDNEQFF
TGCAGCAGTTCGGACAATGAGCAGTTCTTC
>TRBV7-3|NA|TRBJ2-2|NA
CASSLTGTLNTGELFF
TGTGCCAGCAGCTTAACCGGGACTCTGAACACCGGGGAGCTGTTTTTT
>TRBV5-8|TRBD2|TRBJ2-1|NA
CASRSTHSGGPYNEQFF
TGTGCCAGCAGGTCTACCCATAGCGGGGGGCCTTACAATGAGCAGTTCTTC
>TRBV2|TRBD1|TRBJ2-5|NA
CASSTGQGVGETQYF
TGTGCCAGCAGTACGGGACAGGGGGTAGGAGAGACCCAGTACTTC
>TRBV7-3|NA|TRBJ1-1|once
CASSQPGAKAFF
TGTGCCAGCAGCCAACCAGGGGCGAAAGCTTTCTTT
>TRBV18|TRBD1|TRBJ2-7|NA
CASSPIDRGLDEQYF
TGTGCCAGCTCACCAATAGACAGGGGGCTTGACGAGCAGTACTTC
>TRBV12-5|TRBD2|TRBJ2-3|NA
CASGLGLAGRDTQYF
TGTGCTAGTGGTTTGGGACTAGCGGGAAGAGATACGCAGTATTTT
>TRBV5-1|NA|TRBJ2-7|NA
CASSLSFNEQYF
TGCGCCAGCAGCTTAAGTTTCAACGAGCAGTACTTC
>TRBV2|TRBD2|TRBJ2-2|NA
CASSEALGGTSGGELFF
TGTGCCAGCAGTGAAGCGCTCGGAGGGACTAGCGGCGGGGAGCTGTTTTTT
>TRBV6-6|NA|TRBJ1-2|few
CASSLGLGPPNYGYTF
TGTGCCAGCAGTTTGGGGTTGGGACCTCCTAACTATGGCTACACCTTC
>TRBV30|NA|TRBJ2-1|NA
CAWSVRGWNEQFF
TGTGCCTGGAGTGTAAGGGGATGGAATGAGCAGTTCTTC
>TRBV7-3|TRBD2|TRBJ2-1|NA
CASSQGSGTYNEQFF
TGTGCCAGCAGCCAAGGTAGCGGGACCTACAATGAGCAGTTCTTC
>TRBV15|NA|TRBJ2-6|few
CATSSTGVSGANVLTF
TGTGCCACCAGCAGTACAGGTGTCTCTGGGGCCAACGTCCTGACTTTC
>TRBV10-3|TRBD1|TRBJ1-2|NA
CAISVTTGIAGSGAYTF
TGTGCCATCAGTGTTACGACAGGGATTGCAGGGTCGGGCGCCTACACCTTC
>TRBV19|NA|TRBJ1-1|once
CASSIKAMNTEAFF
TGTGCCAGTAGTATTAAGGCAATGAACACTGAAGCTTTCTTT
>TRBV5-1|NA|TRBJ2-7|NA
CASSRDGQYEQYF
TGCGCCAGCAGCCGGGACGGGCAATACGAGCAGTACTTC
>TRBV7-9|NA|TRBJ2-2|NA
CASSLGGDSGTGELFF
TGTGCCAGCAGCTTAGGAGGGGATAGTGGCACCGGGGAGCTGTTTTTT
>TRBV11-1|NA|TRBJ2-5|once
CASSFRQVQETQYF
TGTGCCAGCAGCTTTAGACAGGTACAAGAGACCCAGTACTTC
>TRBV18|NA|TRBJ2-3|NA
CASSPPFFTDTQYF
TGTGCCAGCTCACCACCGTTCTTCACAGATACGCAGTATTTT
>TRBV7-9|NA|TRBJ2-3|once
CASSLGSSTDTQYF
TGTGCCAGCAGCCTCGGATCCAGCACAGATACGCAGTATTTT
>TRBV28|NA|TRBJ2-1|few
CASSLGGASYNEQFF
TGTGCCAGCAGTTTGGGGGGGGCCTCCTACAATGAGCAGTTCTTC
>TRBV7-3|NA|TRBJ2-2|NA
CASSLTSVRGELFF
TGTGCCAGCAGCTTAACGTCGGTACGCGGGGAGCTGTTTTTT
>TRBV10-3|NA|TRBJ1-2|once
CAAGGRGDYGYTF
TGTGCCGCCGGGGGTCGGGGAGACTATGGCTACACCTTC
>TRBV28|NA|TRBJ2-7|NA
CASSSDHRGTDEQYF
TGTGCCAGCAGTTCTGATCATAGAGGAACCGACGAGCAGTACTTC
>TRBV5-1|NA|TRBJ2-2|NA
CASSIGDGRTNTGELFF
TGCGCCAGCAGCATAGGGGACGGTCGTACGAACACCGGGGAGCTGTTTTTT
>TRBV18|TRBD1|TRBJ2-2|NA
CASSPSTGRNTGELFF
TGTGCCAGCTCACCATCGACAGGGAGAAACACCGGGGAGCTGTTTTTT
>TRBV27|TRBD2|TRBJ2-3|NA
CASSRITGGPPDTQYF
TGTGCCAGCAGTCGTATAACGGGGGGGCCTCCAGATACGCAGTATTTT
>TRBV10-3|TRBD1|TRBJ2-7|NA
CAIQGTGGFYEQYF
TGTGCCATCCAAGGCACAGGGGGATTCTACGAGCAGTACTTC
>TRBV5-1|NA|TRBJ2-5|NA
CASSFREGQETQYF
TGCGCCAGCAGCTTTCGAGAGGGCCAAGAGACCCAGTACTTC
>TRBV19|NA|TRBJ1-1|NA
CASSIRGLGTEAFF
TGTGCCAGTAGTATAAGGGGGTTGGGCACTGAAGCTTTCTTT
>TRBV7-3|NA|TRBJ2-1|NA
CASSPLVGSYNEQFF
TGTGCCAGCAGCCCCTTAGTAGGTTCCTACAATGAGCAGTTCTTC
>TRBV6-5|NA|TRBJ2-1|NA
CASTDTSYNEQFF
TGTGCCAGCACCGACACTAGCTACAATGAGCAGTTCTTC
>TRBV11-2|TRBD2|TRBJ2-7|NA
CASSSGASGGFPYEQYF
TGTGCCAGCAGCTCAGGGGCTAGCGGGGGGTTCCCCTACGAGCAGTACTTC
>TRBV28|TRBD1|TRBJ2-7|NA
CASSPRQGKTYEQYF
TGTGCCAGCAGTCCCCGACAGGGAAAGACCTACGAGCAGTACTTC
>TRBV4-3|NA|TRBJ1-5|NA
CASSQDRAVPSQPQHF
TGCGCCAGCAGCCAAGATAGGGCAGTCCCTTCCCAGCCCCAGCATTTT
>TRBV19|NA|TRBJ1-6|NA
CASRTVSSYNSPLHF
TGTGCCAGTAGAACGGTGAGCTCCTATAATTCACCCCTCCACTTT
>TRBV5-1|NA|TRBJ1-1|NA
CASSFQAMNTEAFF
TGCGCCAGCAGCTTTCAGGCCATGAACACTGAAGCTTTCTTT
>TRBV7-2|TRBD2|TRBJ2-1|NA
CASSLAGGTSSYNEQFF
TGTGCCAGCAGCTTAGCGGGGGGGACGAGCTCCTACAATGAGCAGTTCTTC
>TRBV5-1|NA|TRBJ2-3|NA
CASSEGAGPPTDTQYF
TGCGCCAGCAGCGAGGGAGCGGGCCCGCCTACAGATACGCAGTATTTT
>TRBV5-1|TRBD1|TRBJ2-1|NA
CASSDGQDQGEQFF
TGCGCCAGCAGCGACGGACAGGACCAGGGTGAGCAGTTCTTC
>TRBV7-3|NA|TRBJ2-2|NA
CASSLGVGELFF
TGTGCCAGCAGCCTAGGAGTCGGGGAGCTGTTTTTT
>TRBV29-1|TRBD2|TRBJ2-1|NA
CSGGRVNEQFF
TGCAGCGGGGGGAGGGTCAATGAGCAGTTCTTC
>TRBV5-1|TRBD1|TRBJ2-7|NA
CASSSTGGEQYF
TGCGCCAGCAGCTCGACAGGGGGCGAGCAGTACTTC
>TRBV6-5|NA|TRBJ2-7|NA
CASGSYGEQYF
TGTGCCAGCGGTTCTTATGGAGAGCAGTACTTC
>TRBV7-8|NA|TRBJ1-1|NA
CASSLVPNTEAFF
TGTGCCAGCAGCTTGGTCCCGAACACTGAAGCTTTCTTT
>TRBV6-6|NA|TRBJ2-3|NA
CASRLLHSTDTQYF
TGTGCCAGCAGGCTCCTACATAGCACAGATACGCAGTATTTT
>TRBV28|NA|TRBJ2-7|NA
CASSPPGSFSYEQYF
TGTGCCAGCAGTCCACCCGGGTCCTTCTCCTACGAGCAGTACTTC
>TRBV27|NA|TRBJ2-2|NA
CASSFRAPTGELFF
TGTGCCAGCAGTTTTCGGGCCCCGACCGGGGAGCTGTTTTTT
>TRBV30|NA|TRBJ1-6|NA
CAWSGPRTAQRNSPLHF
TGTGCCTGGAGTGGCCCCAGGACCGCCCAGAGGAACTCACCCCTCCACTTT
>TRBV5-1|NA|TRBJ2-4|once
CASSLYGQIAKNIQYF
TGCGCCAGCAGCTTATACGGGCAAATAGCCAAAAACATTCAGTACTTC
>TRBV5-1|TRBD1|TRBJ1-3|once
CASSLVSRQGRGNTIYF
TGCGCCAGCAGCTTGGTGTCGAGACAGGGGAGAGGAAACACCATATATTTT
>TRBV5-6|NA|TRBJ1-2|few
CASSLLTGTFSYTF
TGTGCCAGCAGCTTGTTAACAGGGACCTTTAGCTACACCTTC
>TRBV19|TRBD1|TRBJ1-2|NA
CASSIRTGQANYGYTF
TGTGCCAGTAGTATACGTACGGGACAGGCTAACTATGGCTACACCTTC
>TRBV28|NA|TRBJ1-1|NA
CASTAWGGNTEAFF
TGTGCCAGCACCGCGTGGGGGGGGAACACTGAAGCTTTCTTT
>TRBV7-2|TRBD2|TRBJ2-3|NA
CASSSGLAGPRTDTQYF
TGTGCCAGCAGCTCGGGACTAGCGGGCCCTCGCACAGATACGCAGTATTTT